Sequencing of this T cell receptor beta chain was carried out in a study of CD8 T cells in ankylosing spondylitis. Study results and caveats: Some motif variants had been reported before (in reactive arthritis synovial fluid and blood). Disease-linked clones reportedly showed significant enrichment in matched ankylosing spondylitis synovial fluid. A TCR beta motif of roughly 8 highly homologous variants seemed to mark ankylosing spondylitis blood.

V dropped 5 bases and J dropped 5 bases, with 6 bases sitting between them. This CDR3 is 12 amino acids long. This clonotype was seen ten or more times. The antigen is undetermined. Quantitative barcoded 5'-RACE was used to prepare TCR beta libraries. TCRdb reprocessed the 5' RACE reads via MiXCR and lists one record per CDR3 protein. This sample carries 700,000 or so distinct CDR3 sequences, around 19% of them seen once, and the ten largest clones take 15% to 20%. The receptor comes from a male donor with ankylosing spondylitis. The chain is built from TRBV12-3 or TRBV12-4 and TRBJ1-4, with unresolved D. Material: blood, either unsorted or a sorted T cell fraction (not recorded which). In nucleotides, the CDR3 is TGTGCCAGCAGTCCAATGAATGAAAAACTGTTTTTT. As protein: CASSPMNEKLFF.